A selection of T cell receptor beta chains follows, all from one sample in a study of a mutant IDH1 vaccine in newly diagnosed glioma. Their cognate antigens are unknown. Measured with immunoSEQ multiplex PCR; TCRdb has only the in-frame clones, and not every one. This sample has 90,000 to 100,000 clones; roughly 89% occur once, and the top ten carry over 0.6%. Sequences were derived from PBMCs, sampled from a glioma patient whose treatment included an IDH1 peptide vaccine. The receptors derive from a woman in her forties or fifties with glioma. Each CDR3 is given with its conserved first and last residue. Fields, in order: D gene, J gene, V gene, clone size, CDR3 DNA, CDR3 protein. D genes are given only for firm matches. Clone size appears in some rows only: once, few, many, or a class for an expanded clone.

D gene: TRBD1
J gene: TRBJ1-6
V gene: TRBV19
clone size: NA
CDR3 DNA: TGTGCCAGTAGTGTATCCCAGGGGGCGAGGTTCGATTCACCCCTCCACTTT
CDR3 protein: CASSVSQGARFDSPLHF

D gene: NA
J gene: TRBJ2-1
V gene: TRBV5-4
clone size: NA
CDR3 DNA: TGTGCCAGCAGCTTCTCCCGGGACTCGTGGGATGAGCAGTTCTTC
CDR3 protein: CASSFSRDSWDEQFF

D gene: NA
J gene: TRBJ2-7
V gene: TRBV7-9
clone size: once
CDR3 DNA: TGTGCCAGCAGCCGGGAGGGGGCAGACTACGAGCAGTACTTC
CDR3 protein: CASSREGADYEQYF

D gene: TRBD2
J gene: TRBJ2-1
V gene: TRBV6-5
clone size: NA
CDR3 DNA: TGTGCCAGCAGTTCACCGGGACTAGCGGAGAACAATGAGCAGTTCTTC
CDR3 protein: CASSSPGLAENNEQFF

D gene: NA
J gene: TRBJ1-5
V gene: TRBV28
clone size: NA
CDR3 DNA: TGTGCCAGCAGTGTTGCCGCGGAGCCCCAGCATTTT
CDR3 protein: CASSVAAEPQHF

D gene: TRBD2
J gene: TRBJ2-1
V gene: TRBV10-3
clone size: few
CDR3 DNA: TGTGCCATCAGGGCTTCCCCGGGACTAGCGGGACCTAGCTCCTACAATGAGCAGTTCTTC
CDR3 protein: CAIRASPGLAGPSSYNEQFF

D gene: NA
J gene: TRBJ1-6
V gene: TRBV4-1
clone size: NA
CDR3 DNA: TGCGCCAGCAGCCCCGACTCCTCCTCGCCCCTCCACTTT
CDR3 protein: CASSPDSSSPLHF

D gene: NA
J gene: TRBJ2-7
V gene: TRBV28
clone size: NA
CDR3 DNA: TGTGCCAGCAGTTTAAAGAACGAGCAGTACTTC
CDR3 protein: CASSLKNEQYF

D gene: NA
J gene: TRBJ2-2
V gene: TRBV28
clone size: NA
CDR3 DNA: TGTGCCAGCAGTTATAGGGCGCGGACCGGGGAGCTGTTTTTT
CDR3 protein: CASSYRARTGELFF

D gene: NA
J gene: TRBJ1-3
V gene: TRBV11-2
clone size: NA
CDR3 DNA: TGTGCCAGCAGCGCTACAGGAAACACCATATATTTT
CDR3 protein: CASSATGNTIYF

D gene: NA
J gene: TRBJ1-6
V gene: TRBV4-1
clone size: NA
CDR3 DNA: TGCGCCAGCAGCGGGACCGATAATTCACCCCTCCACTTT
CDR3 protein: CASSGTDNSPLHF

D gene: NA
J gene: TRBJ1-4
V gene: TRBV28
clone size: NA
CDR3 DNA: TGTGCCAGCAGTTTCTTTTCCTCTCGAGCTCCAACTAATGAAAAACTGTTTTTT
CDR3 protein: CASSFFSSRAPTNEKLFF

D gene: NA
J gene: TRBJ1-2
V gene: TRBV28
clone size: NA
CDR3 DNA: TGTGCCAGCAGTCTGTATAGGGGGGTGCCTTACTATGGCTACACCTTC
CDR3 protein: CASSLYRGVPYYGYTF

D gene: NA
J gene: TRBJ1-5
V gene: TRBV10-3
clone size: few
CDR3 DNA: TGTGCCATCACAGGAGCTAGCAATCAGCCCCAGCATTTT
CDR3 protein: CAITGASNQPQHF

D gene: TRBD1
J gene: TRBJ1-5
V gene: TRBV28
clone size: NA
CDR3 DNA: TGTGCCAGCACCGGGACAGTGTGGAATCAGCCCCAGCATTTT
CDR3 protein: CASTGTVWNQPQHF

D gene: TRBD2
J gene: TRBJ2-1
V gene: TRBV29-1
clone size: NA
CDR3 DNA: TGCAGCCTTAGCGGGAGCTCCTACAATGAGCAGTTCTTC
CDR3 protein: CSLSGSSYNEQFF

D gene: TRBD2
J gene: TRBJ2-7
V gene: TRBV6-5
clone size: NA
CDR3 DNA: TGTGCCAGCACCCAAGCGGGAGGGGCCTACGAGCAGTACTTC
CDR3 protein: CASTQAGGAYEQYF

D gene: NA
J gene: TRBJ2-3
V gene: TRBV6-1
clone size: NA
CDR3 DNA: TGTGCCAGCCGACAAGGAAACGGGGATACGCAGTATTTT
CDR3 protein: CASRQGNGDTQYF

D gene: NA
J gene: TRBJ1-2
V gene: TRBV5-1
clone size: NA
CDR3 DNA: TGCGCCAGCAGGATCGACAGGAACTATGGCTACACCTTC
CDR3 protein: CASRIDRNYGYTF

D gene: TRBD1
J gene: TRBJ2-5
V gene: TRBV9
clone size: NA
CDR3 DNA: TGTGCCAGCAGCGGCTCAGGGGGTCGGGAGACCCAGTACTTC
CDR3 protein: CASSGSGGRETQYF

D gene: NA
J gene: TRBJ1-1
V gene: TRBV6-5
clone size: NA
CDR3 DNA: TGTGCCAGCAGAAGCGGGCACGTCCGTGAAGCTTTCTTT
CDR3 protein: CASRSGHVREAFF

D gene: NA
J gene: TRBJ2-6
V gene: TRBV27
clone size: NA
CDR3 DNA: TGTGCCAGCAGGGCCTCCAAGGGCGCTTTCTCTGGGGCCAACGTCCTGACTTTC
CDR3 protein: CASRASKGAFSGANVLTF

D gene: NA
J gene: TRBJ1-5
V gene: TRBV19
clone size: NA
CDR3 DNA: TGTGCCAGCCGCGTAGGGGTTCGTGGCAATCAGCCCCAGCATTTT
CDR3 protein: CASRVGVRGNQPQHF

D gene: NA
J gene: TRBJ2-7
V gene: TRBV11-2
clone size: NA
CDR3 DNA: TGTGCCAGCAGCTTAGGAGGCAGGGTCACCTACGAGCAGTACTTC
CDR3 protein: CASSLGGRVTYEQYF

D gene: NA
J gene: TRBJ2-7
V gene: TRBV28
clone size: NA
CDR3 DNA: TGTGCCAGCAGTATCCTCCTCGGGGGTTTCTCCTACGAGCAGTACTTC
CDR3 protein: CASSILLGGFSYEQYF

D gene: TRBD1
J gene: TRBJ2-2
V gene: TRBV18
clone size: once
CDR3 DNA: TGTGCCAGCTCACCAGGGCAGGGGGCCGGCGGGGAGCTGTTTTTT
CDR3 protein: CASSPGQGAGGELFF

D gene: NA
J gene: TRBJ2-3
V gene: TRBV10-3
clone size: NA
CDR3 DNA: TGTGCCATCAGTGTGAGGGGGGGTCTTGTTAGCACAGATACGCAGTATTTT
CDR3 protein: CAISVRGGLVSTDTQYF

D gene: TRBD1
J gene: TRBJ1-1
V gene: TRBV7-9
clone size: NA
CDR3 DNA: TGTGCCAGCAGCTCATCGACAGGGGGCAAGGTCACTGAAGCTTTCTTT
CDR3 protein: CASSSSTGGKVTEAFF

D gene: NA
J gene: TRBJ2-5
V gene: TRBV6-6
clone size: NA
CDR3 DNA: TGTGCCAGCAGTTACTCAAGGCGGGAGACCCAGTACTTC
CDR3 protein: CASSYSRRETQYF

D gene: NA
J gene: TRBJ1-2
V gene: TRBV30
clone size: NA
CDR3 DNA: TGTGCCTGGTCCTTTGACAGGCACTATGGCTACACCTTC
CDR3 protein: CAWSFDRHYGYTF

D gene: NA
J gene: TRBJ2-2
V gene: TRBV5-1
clone size: NA
CDR3 DNA: TGCGCCAGCAGCCCGGGCCAGCCCTCGAGGGAGCTGTTTTTT
CDR3 protein: CASSPGQPSRELFF

D gene: NA
J gene: TRBJ2-4
V gene: TRBV28
clone size: few
CDR3 DNA: TGTGCCGCCTCTGGCTTTCCGGCCTCCAGAGCCAAAAACATTCAGTACTTC
CDR3 protein: CAASGFPASRAKNIQYF

D gene: NA
J gene: TRBJ2-7
V gene: TRBV10-3
clone size: NA
CDR3 DNA: TGTGCCATCAGTGAACGGGGCATGGACGAGCAGTACTTC
CDR3 protein: CAISERGMDEQYF

D gene: TRBD1
J gene: TRBJ2-7
V gene: TRBV7-6
clone size: few
CDR3 DNA: TGTGCCAGCAGCTCAAGACAGGGTGGCTACGAGCAGTACTTC
CDR3 protein: CASSSRQGGYEQYF

D gene: TRBD2
J gene: TRBJ2-7
V gene: TRBV5-1
clone size: NA
CDR3 DNA: TGCGCCAGCAGCTTGGAGGCGGGGGGGTACTACGAGCAGTACTTC
CDR3 protein: CASSLEAGGYYEQYF

D gene: NA
J gene: TRBJ2-7
V gene: TRBV11-2
clone size: NA
CDR3 DNA: TGTGCCAGCAGCTTAGACAGGATCAACTACGAGCAGTACTTC
CDR3 protein: CASSLDRINYEQYF

D gene: TRBD1
J gene: TRBJ2-7
V gene: TRBV6-5
clone size: NA
CDR3 DNA: TGTGCCAGCAGTTACTCGGGGGACAGGGGGCTTCACGAGCAGTACTTC
CDR3 protein: CASSYSGDRGLHEQYF

D gene: NA
J gene: TRBJ2-3
V gene: TRBV29-1
clone size: NA
CDR3 DNA: TGCAGCGTTGACGGACGGAACCTCTTTAGCACAGATACGCAGTATTTT
CDR3 protein: CSVDGRNLFSTDTQYF

D gene: NA
J gene: TRBJ1-1
V gene: TRBV20-1
clone size: NA
CDR3 DNA: TGCAGTGCAGGGAAACACACTGAAGCTTTCTTT
CDR3 protein: CSAGKHTEAFF